These 13 T cell receptor beta chains originate from one sample sequenced in a study of long-term antiretroviral therapy in people with HIV (dated by TCRdb to the early 2020s). The immunoSEQ hsTCRB v3.0 assay was used at survey level resolution for TRB variable region sequencing. The clones in this table, taken by TCRdb from immuneACCESS, are in-frame only. Not every clone is retained; where verified, under half of the shortfall comes from an unresolved V gene, and the cause of the rest is unknown. Recorded for this sample are about 25,000 clones; roughly three quarters of them occurred a single time. 11% of the sample is taken by the ten largest. This specimen was unsorted PBMCs, taken 2.1 years after starting antiretroviral therapy. These TCRs come from a man aged 30 to 39 with HIV.

The rearrangement uses TRBV18 and TRBJ2-6; D may match TRBD1 or TRBD2 (5 bases each). The CDR3 length is 19 residues. Germline values: CDR1 KGHSH, CDR2 LQKENI. The ends were cut back, 1 base at V and 0 bases at J, with 16 bases in the middle. CDR3 loop: CASSPRSPGRSSGANVLTF. The CDR3 DNA reads TGTGCCAGCTCACCACGATCCCCGGGACGCAGCTCTGGGGCCAACGTCCTGACTTTC.

The chain is built from TRBV5-4 and TRBJ2-1, with 11 positions matching TRBD2. Trimming cost V 4 bases and J 5 bases; bases outside gene matches: 5. This CDR3 contains 15 residues. Per the germline V gene, CDR1 is SGHNT and CDR2 is YYREEE (reference sequence). The CDR3 region is CASSVAGGQDNEQFF. Here the CDR3 DNA reads TGTGCCAGCAGCGTAGCGGGGGGGCAGGACAATGAGCAGTTCTTC.

The rearrangement joins TRBV11-2 to TRBJ1-1; weak D call: TRBD1 (6 bases). The CDR3 contains 16 residues. Per germline, CDR1 SGHAT and CDR2 FQNNGV. Trimming removed 1 base from V and 4 bases from J, with 16 bases in between. This CDR3 is CASSLVSRGAGTEAFF. The CDR3 nucleotides are TGTGCCAGCAGCTTAGTTAGCCGGGGGGCCGGCACTGAAGCTTTCTTT.

The rearrangement links TRBV4-1 to TRBJ2-1, with D perhaps matching TRBD2 (5 bases). This CDR3 contains 17 residues. The V gene's germline CDR1 is MGHRA and CDR2 YSYEKL. Trimming stripped 5 bases from V and 1 base from J, with 18 bases between. CDR3 nucleotides: TGCGCCAGCAGCTCCGATCCTACGGGGAATTCCTACAATGAGCAGTTCTTC. It is translated as CASSSDPTGNSYNEQFF.

The rearrangement links TRBV27 to TRBJ2-1; 7 nucleotides match TRBD1. Trimming cost V 6 bases and J 7 bases; bases outside gene matches: 15. This CDR3 is built from 16 residues. Germline CDR1 is MNHEY and CDR2 is SMNVEV (reference sequence). In nucleotides, the CDR3 is TGTGCCAGCAGGAACGAACCGGGACAGTTCAGGAATGAGCAGTTCTTC. Protein product: CASRNEPGQFRNEQFF.

This clone was found a few times. The V gene is TRBV15, the J gene TRBJ1-1, with 8 bases that match TRBD1. The junction had 9 bases not matched to a gene; V was cut back by 5 bases and J by 1 base. The CDR3 length is 16 residues. The V gene's germline CDR1 is LNHNV and CDR2 YYDKDF (reference sequence). CDR3 sequence reads: CATSPGADRGNTEAFF. In nucleotides, the CDR3 is TGTGCCACCAGCCCCGGAGCCGACAGGGGGAACACTGAAGCTTTCTTT.

This clone was recorded a few times. The chain is built from TRBV9 and TRBJ2-7; TRBD1 might be the D (6 bases). Trimming removed 4 bases from V and 1 base from J, with 12 bases in between. Germline values: CDR1 SGDLS, CDR2 YYNGEE. The CDR3 sequence is 14 residues long. The CDR3 protein is CASSRDIVSYEQYF. CDR3 coding DNA: TGTGCCAGCAGCCGGGACATAGTATCCTACGAGCAGTACTTC.

This clone has just a few counts. The chain uses TRBV7-9 and TRBJ2-7; 7 bases align to TRBD2. Per germline, CDR1 SEHNR and CDR2 FQNEAQ (reference sequence). The length of the CDR3 is 14 residues. V lost 9 bases, J lost 0 bases, and 8 bases stayed unmatched. CDR3 sequence reads: CASRGGRDSYEQYF. For the CDR3, the DNA is TGTGCCAGTCGGGGAGGGAGGGACTCCTACGAGCAGTACTTC.

The chain employs TRBV7-2 and TRBJ2-5, with D possibly being TRBD1 (5 bases). CDR1 is SGHTA and CDR2 is FQGNSA in the germline V gene. V lost 0 bases and J lost 1, with 12 bases in between. This CDR3 spans 16 amino acids. CDR3 coding DNA: TGTGCCAGCAGCTTAGCGGGGCCTGGGGTCCAAGAGACCCAGTACTTC. It codes for CASSLAGPGVQETQYF.

In its sample, this clone was seen a few times. The chain carries TRBV6-5 and TRBJ2-2, with D unclear. The CDR3 is 14 amino acids. Trimming stripped 6 bases from V and 2 bases from J, with 10 bases between. Germline values: CDR1 MNHEY, CDR2 SVGAGI. The CDR3 sequence: CASSDGPNTGELFF. For the CDR3, the DNA is TGTGCCAGCAGCGATGGACCAAACACCGGGGAGCTGTTTTTT.

This chain uses TRBV7-6 with TRBJ2-7; TRBD1 is a possible D gene (5 bases). CDR3 length: 14 residues. Germline assignment: CDR1 SGHVS and CDR2 FNYEAQ. V lost 1 base and J 7 bases, leaving 14 bases between the germline ends. The CDR3 here is CASSLGGALGEQYF. The CDR3 coding sequence is TGTGCCAGCAGCTTAGGGGGCGCCTTGGGAGAGCAGTACTTC.

J is TRBJ2-7 and V is TRBV5-4; 7 bases fit TRBD2. Germline CDR1 is SGHNT and CDR2 is YYREEE (reference sequence). Losses at the gene ends were 2 bases for V and 7 bases for J; bases not matched to a gene: 9. The CDR3 has 14 residues. In DNA, the CDR3 is TGTGCCAGCAGCTTACAAGCTGGGGGGGGAGAGCAGTACTTC. Its protein is CASSLQAGGGEQYF.

This chain links TRBV28 with TRBJ2-2; D gene uncertain. The V end lost 8 bases, the J end lost 4 bases, and 8 bases lay between the germline ends. This CDR3 has 12 residues. Germline CDR1 and CDR2: MDHEN and SYDVKM. The CDR3 bases are TGTGCCAGCGCAGAATCCACCGGGGAGCTGTTTTTT. This gives the protein CASAESTGELFF.